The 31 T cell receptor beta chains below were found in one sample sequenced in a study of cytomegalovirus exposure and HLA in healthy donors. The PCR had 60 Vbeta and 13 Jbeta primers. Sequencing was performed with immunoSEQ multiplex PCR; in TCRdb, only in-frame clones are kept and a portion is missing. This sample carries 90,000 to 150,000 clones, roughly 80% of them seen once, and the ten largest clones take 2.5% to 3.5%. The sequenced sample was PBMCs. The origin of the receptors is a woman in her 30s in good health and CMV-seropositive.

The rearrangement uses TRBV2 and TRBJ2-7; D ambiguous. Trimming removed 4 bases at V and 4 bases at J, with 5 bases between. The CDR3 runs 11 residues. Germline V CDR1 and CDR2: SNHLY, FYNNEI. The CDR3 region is CASSGGYEQYF. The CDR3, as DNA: TGTGCCAGCAGTGGAGGTTACGAGCAGTACTTC.

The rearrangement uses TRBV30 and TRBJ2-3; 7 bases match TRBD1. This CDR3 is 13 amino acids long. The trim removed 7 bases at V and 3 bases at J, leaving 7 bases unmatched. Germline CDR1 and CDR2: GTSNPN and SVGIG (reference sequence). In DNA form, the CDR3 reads TGTGCCTATGAACAGGGGTTTACAGATACGCAGTATTTT. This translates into CAYEQGFTDTQYF.

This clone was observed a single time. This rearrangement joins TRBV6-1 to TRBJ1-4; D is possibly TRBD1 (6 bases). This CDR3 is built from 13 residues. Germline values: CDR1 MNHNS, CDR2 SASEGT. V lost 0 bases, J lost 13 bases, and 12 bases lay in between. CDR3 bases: TGTGCCAGCAGTGAAGCGAAGGGGGACGGACTGTTTTTT. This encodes CASSEAKGDGLFF.

The CDR3 is CASSRDRGAYNEQFF. The CDR3 DNA sequence: TGCGCCAGCAGCCGGGACAGGGGTGCCTACAATGAGCAGTTCTTC. The chain is built from TRBV5-1 and TRBJ2-1; 10 positions agree with TRBD1. V was pared by 4 bases and J by 2 bases, with 3 bases of the junction left unmatched. The germline gives CDR1 SGHRS, CDR2 YFSETQ. The CDR3 is 15 amino acids.

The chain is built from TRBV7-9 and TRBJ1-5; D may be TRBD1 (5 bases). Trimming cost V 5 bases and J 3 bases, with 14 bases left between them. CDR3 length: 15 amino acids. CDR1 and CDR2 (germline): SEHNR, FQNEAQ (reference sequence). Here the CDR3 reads CASSPAGGFNQPQHF. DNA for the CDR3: TGTGCCAGCAGCCCCGCCGGGGGGTTCAATCAGCCCCAGCATTTT.

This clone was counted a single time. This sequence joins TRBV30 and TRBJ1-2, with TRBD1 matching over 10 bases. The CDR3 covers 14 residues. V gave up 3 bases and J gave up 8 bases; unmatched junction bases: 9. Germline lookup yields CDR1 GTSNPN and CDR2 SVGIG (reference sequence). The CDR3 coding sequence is TGTGCCTGGAGACGCCGGGACAGGGGTGAAGGCTACACCTTC. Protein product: CAWRRRDRGEGYTF.

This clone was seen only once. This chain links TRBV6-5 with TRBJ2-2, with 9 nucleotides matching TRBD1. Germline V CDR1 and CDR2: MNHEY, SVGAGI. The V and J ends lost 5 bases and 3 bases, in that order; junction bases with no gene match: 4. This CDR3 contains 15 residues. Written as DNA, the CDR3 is TGTGCCAGCAGTCACAGGGGGCTCGACACCGGGGAGCTGTTTTTT. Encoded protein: CASSHRGLDTGELFF.

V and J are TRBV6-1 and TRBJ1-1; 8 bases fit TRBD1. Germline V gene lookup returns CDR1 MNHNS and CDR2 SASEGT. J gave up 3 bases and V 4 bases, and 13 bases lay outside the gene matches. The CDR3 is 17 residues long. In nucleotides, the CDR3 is TGTGCCAGCAGTGGTACCGATCAGGGGGCGTGGGACACTGAAGCTTTCTTT. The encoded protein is CASSGTDQGAWDTEAFF.

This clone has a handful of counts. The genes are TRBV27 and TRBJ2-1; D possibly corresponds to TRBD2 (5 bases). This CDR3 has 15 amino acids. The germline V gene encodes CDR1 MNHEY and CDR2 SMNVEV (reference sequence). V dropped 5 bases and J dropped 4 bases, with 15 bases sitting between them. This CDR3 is CASSPIMSGYNEQFF. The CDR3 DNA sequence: TGTGCCAGCAGTCCCATCATGTCGGGGTACAATGAGCAGTTCTTC.

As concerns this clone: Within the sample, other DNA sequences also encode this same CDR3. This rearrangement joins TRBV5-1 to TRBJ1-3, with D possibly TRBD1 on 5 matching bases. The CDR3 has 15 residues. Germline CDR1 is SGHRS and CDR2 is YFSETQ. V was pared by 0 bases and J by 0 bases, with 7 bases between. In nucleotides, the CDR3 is TGCGCCAGCAGCTTGGGACAGCACTCTGGAAACACCATATATTTT. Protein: CASSLGQHSGNTIYF.

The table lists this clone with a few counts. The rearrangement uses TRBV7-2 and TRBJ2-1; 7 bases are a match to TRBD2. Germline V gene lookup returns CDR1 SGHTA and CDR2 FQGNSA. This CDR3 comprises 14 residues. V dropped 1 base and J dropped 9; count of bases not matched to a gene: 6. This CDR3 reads CASSLGAERGEQFF. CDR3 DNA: TGTGCCAGCAGCTTAGGCGCAGAGCGGGGTGAGCAGTTCTTC.

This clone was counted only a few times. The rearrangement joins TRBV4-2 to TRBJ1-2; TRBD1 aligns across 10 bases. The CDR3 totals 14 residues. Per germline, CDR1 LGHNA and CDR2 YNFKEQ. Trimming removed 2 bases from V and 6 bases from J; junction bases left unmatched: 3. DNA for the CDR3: TGTGCCAGCAGCCAAACCGGGACAGGGGATGGCTACACCTTC. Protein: CASSQTGTGDGYTF.

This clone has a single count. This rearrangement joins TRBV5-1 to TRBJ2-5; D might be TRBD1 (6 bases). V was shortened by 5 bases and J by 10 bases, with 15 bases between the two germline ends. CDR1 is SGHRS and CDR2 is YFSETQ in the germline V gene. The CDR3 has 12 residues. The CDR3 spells CASSLRQDRQYF. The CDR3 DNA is TGCGCCAGCAGTCTCCGACAGGATCGCCAGTACTTC.

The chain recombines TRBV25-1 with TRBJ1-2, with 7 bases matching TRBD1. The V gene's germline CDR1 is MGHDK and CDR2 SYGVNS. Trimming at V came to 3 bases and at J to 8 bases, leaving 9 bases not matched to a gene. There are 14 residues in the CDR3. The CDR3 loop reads CASSDHGQARGYTF. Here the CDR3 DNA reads TGTGCCAGCAGTGACCATGGACAGGCGCGAGGCTACACCTTC.

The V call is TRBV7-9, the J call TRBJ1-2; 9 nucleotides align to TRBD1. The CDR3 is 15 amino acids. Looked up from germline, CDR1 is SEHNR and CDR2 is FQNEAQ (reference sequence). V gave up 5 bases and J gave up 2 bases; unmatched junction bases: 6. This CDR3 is CASSPTGTGNYGYTF. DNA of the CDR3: TGTGCCAGCAGCCCCACCGGGACAGGGAACTATGGCTACACCTTC.

CDR3 sequence (DNA): TGTGCCAGCTCACCGGACAGAAATCAGCCCCAGCATTTT. Its protein product is CASSPDRNQPQHF. The rearrangement links TRBV18 to TRBJ1-5; D might be TRBD1 (6 bases). The CDR3 totals 13 residues. Germline V gives CDR1 KGHSH, CDR2 LQKENI. V dropped 3 bases and J dropped 4 bases, with 7 bases sitting between them.

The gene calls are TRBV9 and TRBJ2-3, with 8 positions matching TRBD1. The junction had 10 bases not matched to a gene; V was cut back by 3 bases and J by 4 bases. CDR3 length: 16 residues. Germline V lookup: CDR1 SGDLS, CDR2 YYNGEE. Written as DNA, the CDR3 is TGTGCCAGCAGCGCCTCACAGGGGGGCGGTGCAGATACGCAGTATTTT. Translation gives CASSASQGGGADTQYF.

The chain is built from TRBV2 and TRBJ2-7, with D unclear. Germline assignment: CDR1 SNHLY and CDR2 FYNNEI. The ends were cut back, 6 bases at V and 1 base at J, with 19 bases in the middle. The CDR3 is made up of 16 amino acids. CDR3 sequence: CASRVESASGSYEQYF. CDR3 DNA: TGTGCCAGCAGAGTGGAGTCGGCGAGTGGGTCCTACGAGCAGTACTTC.

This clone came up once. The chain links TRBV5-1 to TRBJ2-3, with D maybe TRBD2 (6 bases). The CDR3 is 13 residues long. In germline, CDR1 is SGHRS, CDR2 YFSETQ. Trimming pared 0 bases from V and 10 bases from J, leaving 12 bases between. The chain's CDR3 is CASSLDRRGAQYF. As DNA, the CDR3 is TGCGCCAGCAGCTTGGACCGGCGGGGCGCGCAGTATTTT.

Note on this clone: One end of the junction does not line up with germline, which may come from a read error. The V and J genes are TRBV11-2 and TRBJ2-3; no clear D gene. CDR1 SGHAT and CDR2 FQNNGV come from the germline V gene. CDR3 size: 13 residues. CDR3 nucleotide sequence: TGTGCCAGCAGCGCCGATCCCACAGATGCGCAGTATTTT. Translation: CASSADPTDAQYF.

CDR3 loop: CASSYGQGNSPLHF. In nucleotides, the CDR3 is TGTGCCAGCAGTTATGGACAGGGTAATTCACCCCTCCACTTT. The chain employs TRBV28 and TRBJ1-6; TRBD1 aligns across 8 bases. In germline, CDR1 is MDHEN, CDR2 SYDVKM. The V gene end was trimmed by 4 bases and the J gene end by 6 bases; junction bases not matched to a gene: 2. This CDR3 contains 14 residues.

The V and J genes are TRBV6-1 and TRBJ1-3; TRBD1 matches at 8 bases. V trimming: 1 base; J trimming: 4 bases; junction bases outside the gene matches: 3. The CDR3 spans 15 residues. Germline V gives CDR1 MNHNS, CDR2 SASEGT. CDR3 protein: CASSEDRGSGNTIYF. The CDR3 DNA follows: TGTGCCAGCAGTGAAGACAGGGGGTCCGGAAACACCATATATTTT.

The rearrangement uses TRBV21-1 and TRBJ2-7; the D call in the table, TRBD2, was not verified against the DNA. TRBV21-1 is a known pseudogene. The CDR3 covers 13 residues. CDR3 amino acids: CASSREGTYEQYF. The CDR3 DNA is TGTGCCAGCAGCAGAGAGGGCACCTACGAGCAGTACTTC.

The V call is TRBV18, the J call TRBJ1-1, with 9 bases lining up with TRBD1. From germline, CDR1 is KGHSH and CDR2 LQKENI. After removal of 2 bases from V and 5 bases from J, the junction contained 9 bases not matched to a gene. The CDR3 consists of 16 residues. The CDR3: CASSPVTGGMGTEAFF. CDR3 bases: TGTGCCAGCTCACCAGTGACAGGGGGAATGGGTACTGAAGCTTTCTTT.

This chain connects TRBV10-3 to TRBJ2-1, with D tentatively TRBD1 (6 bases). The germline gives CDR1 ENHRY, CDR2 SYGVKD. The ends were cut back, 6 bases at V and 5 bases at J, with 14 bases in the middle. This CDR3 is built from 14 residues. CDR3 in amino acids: CAISTGIQNNEQFF. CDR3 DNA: TGTGCCATCAGCACAGGGATTCAAAACAATGAGCAGTTCTTC.

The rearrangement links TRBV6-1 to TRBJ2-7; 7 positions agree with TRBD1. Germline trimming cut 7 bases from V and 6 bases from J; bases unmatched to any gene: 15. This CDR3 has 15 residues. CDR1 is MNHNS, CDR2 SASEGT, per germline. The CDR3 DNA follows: TGTGCCAGCACCAACCCTGTGACAGGGCGGTTCGAGCAGTACTTC. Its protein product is CASTNPVTGRFEQYF.

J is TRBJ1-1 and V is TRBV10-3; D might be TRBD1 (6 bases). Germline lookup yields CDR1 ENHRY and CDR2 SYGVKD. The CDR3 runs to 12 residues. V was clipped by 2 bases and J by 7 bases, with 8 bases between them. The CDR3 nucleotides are TGTGCCATCAGTGAGGGACAGTTTGAAGCTTTCTTT. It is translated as CAISEGQFEAFF.

CDR3 in amino acids: CASSLGQANSPLHF. The CDR3 DNA sequence: TGCGCCAGCAGCTTAGGACAGGCGAATTCACCCCTCCACTTT. J is TRBJ1-6 and V is TRBV5-1; 7 nucleotides align to TRBD1. The V gene's germline CDR1 is SGHRS and CDR2 YFSETQ. This CDR3 spans 14 amino acids. J was trimmed by 7 bases and V by 2 bases; bases with no gene match: 3.

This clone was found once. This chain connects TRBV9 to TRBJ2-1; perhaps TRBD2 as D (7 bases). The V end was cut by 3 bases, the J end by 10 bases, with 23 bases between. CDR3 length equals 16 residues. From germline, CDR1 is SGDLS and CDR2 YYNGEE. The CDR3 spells CASSGLRGASPLEQFF. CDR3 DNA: TGTGCCAGCAGCGGCCTACGGGGGGCCTCCCCCCTCGAGCAGTTCTTC.

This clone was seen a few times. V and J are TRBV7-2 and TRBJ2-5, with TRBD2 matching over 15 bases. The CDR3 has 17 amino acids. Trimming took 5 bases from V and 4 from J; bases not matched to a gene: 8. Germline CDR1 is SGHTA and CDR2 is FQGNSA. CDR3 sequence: CASSPGTSGGQGETQYF. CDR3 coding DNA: TGTGCCAGCAGCCCCGGGACTAGCGGGGGGCAGGGAGAGACCCAGTACTTC.

DNA of the CDR3: TGTGCCAGCAGCCCCCGACAGTTCCAAGAGACCCAGTACTTC. Encoded protein: CASSPRQFQETQYF. The genes are TRBV9 and TRBJ2-5; weak D call: TRBD1 (5 bases). The CDR3 length is 14 residues. Germline CDR1 SGDLS, CDR2 YYNGEE. The V gene lost 4 bases and the J gene lost 1 base, with 11 bases spanning the gap.